This T cell receptor (beta chain) was sequenced during a study of blood T cell repertoires in COVID-19. Study summary: Both acute and convalescent COVID-19 samples were obtained from the United States, Italy and Spain. From T cells, B-cell-depleted T cells, or PBMCs came the material, which was cDNA or gDNA.

The germline CDR1 and CDR2 sequences are MNHNS and SASEGT. The V segment lost 2 bases and the J segment 5 bases; nucleotides outside the gene matches: 9. The CDR3 sequence is 17 residues long. Per the original methods: Estimation of nucleated cell counts was performed using reference gene primer amplification. Clones were read by immunoSEQ multiplex PCR, and TCRdb kept only the in-frame ones, dropping some. That table gives V, J and clone size, and the DNA gave D and trimming. The sample gives about 280,000 clones, roughly 88% of which show up once; 9.5% to 12% is in the top ten. The chain has TRBV6-1 and TRBJ2-3, with TRBD2 matching over 11 bases. The sequenced sample was peripheral blood. The receptor's source is a woman aged 70-85 years with acute or convalescent COVID-19. Here the CDR3 reads CASSESLAGGPGDTQYF. In DNA, the CDR3 is TGTGCCAGCAGTGAAAGTTTAGCGGGGGGGCCCGGAGATACGCAGTATTTT.